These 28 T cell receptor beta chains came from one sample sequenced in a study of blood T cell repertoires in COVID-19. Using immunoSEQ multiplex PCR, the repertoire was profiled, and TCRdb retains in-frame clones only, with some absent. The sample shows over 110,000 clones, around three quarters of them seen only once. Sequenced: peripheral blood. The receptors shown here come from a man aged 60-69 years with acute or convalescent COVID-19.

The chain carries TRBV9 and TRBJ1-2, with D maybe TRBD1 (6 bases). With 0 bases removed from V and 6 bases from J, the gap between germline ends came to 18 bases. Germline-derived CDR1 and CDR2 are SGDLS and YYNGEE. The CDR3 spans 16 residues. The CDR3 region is CASSVGQGQLSHGYTF. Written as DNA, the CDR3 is TGTGCCAGCAGCGTAGGCCAAGGACAGTTGAGTCATGGCTACACCTTC.

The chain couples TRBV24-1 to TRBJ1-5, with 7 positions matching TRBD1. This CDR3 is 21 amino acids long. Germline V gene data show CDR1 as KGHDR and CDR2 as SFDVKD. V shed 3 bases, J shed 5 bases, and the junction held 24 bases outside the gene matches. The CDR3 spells CATSDLSTQTGRVVNDQPQHF. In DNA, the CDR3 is TGTGCCACCAGTGATCTCTCCACGCAGACAGGGCGAGTAGTTAATGATCAGCCCCAGCATTTT.

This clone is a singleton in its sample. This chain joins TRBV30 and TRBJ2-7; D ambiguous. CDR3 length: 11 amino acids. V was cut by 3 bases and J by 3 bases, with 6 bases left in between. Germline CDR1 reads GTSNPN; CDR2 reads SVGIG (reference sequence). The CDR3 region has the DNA TGTGCCTGGAGGAACAGCTACGAGCAGTACTTC. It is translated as CAWRNSYEQYF.

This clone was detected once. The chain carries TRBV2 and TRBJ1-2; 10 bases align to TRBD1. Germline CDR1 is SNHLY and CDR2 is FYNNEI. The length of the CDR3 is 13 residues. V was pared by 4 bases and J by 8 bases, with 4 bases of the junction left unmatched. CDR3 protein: CASSGDRGRGYTF. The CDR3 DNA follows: TGTGCCAGCAGTGGTGACAGGGGGCGAGGCTACACCTTC.

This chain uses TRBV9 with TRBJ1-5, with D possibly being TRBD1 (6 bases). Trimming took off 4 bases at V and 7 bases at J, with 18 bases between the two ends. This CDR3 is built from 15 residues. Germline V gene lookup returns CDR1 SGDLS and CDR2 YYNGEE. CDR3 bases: TGTGCCAGCAGCCCGAGCGGAGGGGGGGAGCAGCCCCAGCATTTT. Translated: CASSPSGGGEQPQHF.

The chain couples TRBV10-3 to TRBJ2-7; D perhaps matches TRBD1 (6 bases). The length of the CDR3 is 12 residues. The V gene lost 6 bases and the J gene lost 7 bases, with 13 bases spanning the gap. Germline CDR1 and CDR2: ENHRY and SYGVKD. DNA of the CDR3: TGTGCCATCAGGCCGGAAAGGGGGGAGCAGTACTTC. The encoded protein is CAIRPERGEQYF.

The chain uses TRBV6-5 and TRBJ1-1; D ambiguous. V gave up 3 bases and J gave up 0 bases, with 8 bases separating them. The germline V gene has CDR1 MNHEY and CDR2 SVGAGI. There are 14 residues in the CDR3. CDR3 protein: CASSYYSVNTEAFF. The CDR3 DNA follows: TGTGCCAGCAGTTATTACTCGGTGAACACTGAAGCTTTCTTT.

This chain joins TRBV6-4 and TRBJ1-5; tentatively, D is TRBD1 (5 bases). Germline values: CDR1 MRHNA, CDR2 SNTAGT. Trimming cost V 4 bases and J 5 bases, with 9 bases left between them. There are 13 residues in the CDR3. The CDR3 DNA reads TGTGCCAGCAGTGTAGGGGAGGATCAGCCCCAGCATTTT. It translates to CASSVGEDQPQHF.

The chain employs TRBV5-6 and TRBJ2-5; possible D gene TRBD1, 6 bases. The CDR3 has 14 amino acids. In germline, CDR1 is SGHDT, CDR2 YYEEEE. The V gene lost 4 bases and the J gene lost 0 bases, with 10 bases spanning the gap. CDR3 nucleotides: TGTGCCAGCAGCAACACAGGGCACCAAGAGACCCAGTACTTC. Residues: CASSNTGHQETQYF. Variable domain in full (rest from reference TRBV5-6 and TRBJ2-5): DAGVTQSPTHLIKTRGQQVTLRCSPKSGHDTVSWYQQALGQGPQFIFQYYEEEERQRGNFPDRFSGHQFPNYSSELNVNALLLGDSALYLCASSNTGHQETQYFGPGTRLLVL.

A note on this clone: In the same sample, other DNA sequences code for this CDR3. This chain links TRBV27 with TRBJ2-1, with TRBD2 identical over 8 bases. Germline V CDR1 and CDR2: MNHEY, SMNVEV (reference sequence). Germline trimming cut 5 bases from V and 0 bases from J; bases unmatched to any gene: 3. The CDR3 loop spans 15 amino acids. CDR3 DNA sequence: TGTGCCAGCAGTCTTGCGGGAGGCTCCTACAATGAGCAGTTCTTC. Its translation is CASSLAGGSYNEQFF.

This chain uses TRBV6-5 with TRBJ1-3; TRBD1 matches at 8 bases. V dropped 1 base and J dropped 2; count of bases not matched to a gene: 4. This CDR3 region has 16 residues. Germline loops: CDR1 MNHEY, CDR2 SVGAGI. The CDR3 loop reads CASSYFGTGTGNTIYF. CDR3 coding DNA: TGTGCCAGCAGTTACTTCGGGACAGGCACTGGAAACACCATATATTTT.

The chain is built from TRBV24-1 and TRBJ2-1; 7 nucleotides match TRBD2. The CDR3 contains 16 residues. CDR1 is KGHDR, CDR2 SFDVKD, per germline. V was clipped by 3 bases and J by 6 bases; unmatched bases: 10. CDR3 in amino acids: CATSDPKRAGVNEQFF. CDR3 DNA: TGTGCCACCAGTGATCCCAAGCGGGCGGGGGTCAATGAGCAGTTCTTC.

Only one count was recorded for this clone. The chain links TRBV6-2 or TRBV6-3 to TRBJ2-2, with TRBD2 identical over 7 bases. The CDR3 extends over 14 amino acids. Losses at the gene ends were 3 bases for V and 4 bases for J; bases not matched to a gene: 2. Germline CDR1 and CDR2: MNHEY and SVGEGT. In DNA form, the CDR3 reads TGTGCCAGCAGTTATCCGGGAGGCACCGGGGAGCTGTTTTTT. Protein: CASSYPGGTGELFF.

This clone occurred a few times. CDR3 coding DNA: TGTGCCACGGCGGTATCGAACACCGGGGAGCTGTTTTTT. Amino acids: CATAVSNTGELFF. The rearrangement links TRBV24-1 to TRBJ2-2; unclear D gene. The germline gives CDR1 KGHDR, CDR2 SFDVKD. The CDR3 covers 13 residues. The V end was cut by 10 bases, the J end by 0 bases, with 8 bases between.

The CDR3 DNA follows: TGTGCCAGCAGTGCCTCCGGACTCTTGAACACCGGGGAGCTGTTTTTT. This encodes CASSASGLLNTGELFF. V gene TRBV2 combines with J gene TRBJ2-2, with D possibly TRBD2 on 5 matching bases. Trimming shortened V by 4 bases and J by 1 base, and 13 bases separated the two germline ends. Germline V gene lookup returns CDR1 SNHLY and CDR2 FYNNEI. The CDR3 sequence is 16 residues long.

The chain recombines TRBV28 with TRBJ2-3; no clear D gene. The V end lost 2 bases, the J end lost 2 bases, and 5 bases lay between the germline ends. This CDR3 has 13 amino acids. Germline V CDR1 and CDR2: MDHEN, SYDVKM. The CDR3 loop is CASSLPFTDTQYF. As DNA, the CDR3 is TGTGCCAGCAGTTTACCCTTCACAGATACGCAGTATTTT.

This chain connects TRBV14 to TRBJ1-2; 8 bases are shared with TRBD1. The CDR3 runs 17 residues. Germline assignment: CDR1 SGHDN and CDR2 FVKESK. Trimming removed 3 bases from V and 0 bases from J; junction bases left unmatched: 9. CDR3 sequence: CASSQGTGPTANYGYTF. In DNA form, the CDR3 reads TGTGCCAGCAGCCAGGGGACAGGCCCAACTGCTAACTATGGCTACACCTTC.

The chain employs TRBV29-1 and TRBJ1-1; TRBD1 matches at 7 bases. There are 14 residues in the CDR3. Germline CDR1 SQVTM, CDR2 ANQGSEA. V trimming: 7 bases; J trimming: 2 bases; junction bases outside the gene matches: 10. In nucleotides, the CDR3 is TGCAGCGGAAGGGACAGAAACCCTAACACTGAAGCTTTCTTT. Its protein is CSGRDRNPNTEAFF.

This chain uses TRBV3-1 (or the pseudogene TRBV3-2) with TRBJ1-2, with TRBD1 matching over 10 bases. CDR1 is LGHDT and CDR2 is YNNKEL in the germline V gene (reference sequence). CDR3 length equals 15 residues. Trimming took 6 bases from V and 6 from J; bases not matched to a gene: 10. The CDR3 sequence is CASRGTGVKMDGYTF. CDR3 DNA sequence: TGTGCCAGCAGGGGGACAGGGGTTAAGATGGATGGCTACACCTTC.

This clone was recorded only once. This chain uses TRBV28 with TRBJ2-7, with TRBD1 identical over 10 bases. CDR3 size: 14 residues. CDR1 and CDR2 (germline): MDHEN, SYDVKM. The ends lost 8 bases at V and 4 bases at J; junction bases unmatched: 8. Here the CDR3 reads CASGPGQGIYEQYF. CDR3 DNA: TGTGCCAGCGGACCGGGACAGGGGATTTACGAGCAGTACTTC.

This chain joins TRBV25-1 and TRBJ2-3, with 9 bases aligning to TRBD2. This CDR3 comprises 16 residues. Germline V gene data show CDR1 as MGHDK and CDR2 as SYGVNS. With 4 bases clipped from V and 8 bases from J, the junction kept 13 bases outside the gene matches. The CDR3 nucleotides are TGTGCCAGCAGTGGGGGACTAAGCGGGAGGCTAAGTACGCAGTATTTT. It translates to CASSGGLSGRLSTQYF.

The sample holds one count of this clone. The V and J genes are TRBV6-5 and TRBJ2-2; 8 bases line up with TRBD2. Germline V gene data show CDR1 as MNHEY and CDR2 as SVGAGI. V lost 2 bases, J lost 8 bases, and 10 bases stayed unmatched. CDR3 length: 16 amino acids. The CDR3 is CASSYGTGGLVGELFF. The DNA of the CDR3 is TGTGCCAGCAGTTACGGGACCGGGGGACTAGTGGGGGAGCTGTTTTTT.

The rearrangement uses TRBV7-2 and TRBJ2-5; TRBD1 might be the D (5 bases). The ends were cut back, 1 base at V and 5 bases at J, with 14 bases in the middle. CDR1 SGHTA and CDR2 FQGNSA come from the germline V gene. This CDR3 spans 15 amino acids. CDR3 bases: TGTGCCAGCAGCTTAGACGGCAGGCCAGGGGAGACCCAGTACTTC. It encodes CASSLDGRPGETQYF.

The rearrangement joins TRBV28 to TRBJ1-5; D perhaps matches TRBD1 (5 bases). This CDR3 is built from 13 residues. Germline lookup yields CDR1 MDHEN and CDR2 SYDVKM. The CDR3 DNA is TGTGCGGCAAGGGGCAATAGCAATCAGCCCCAGCATTTT. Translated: CAARGNSNQPQHF.

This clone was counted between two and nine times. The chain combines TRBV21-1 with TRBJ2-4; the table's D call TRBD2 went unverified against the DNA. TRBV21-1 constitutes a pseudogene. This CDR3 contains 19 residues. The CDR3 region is CASSKVCRGTYLAKNIQYF. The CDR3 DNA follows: TGTGCCAGCAGCAAAGTTTGCCGCGGGACTTATCTAGCCAAAAACATTCAGTACTTC.

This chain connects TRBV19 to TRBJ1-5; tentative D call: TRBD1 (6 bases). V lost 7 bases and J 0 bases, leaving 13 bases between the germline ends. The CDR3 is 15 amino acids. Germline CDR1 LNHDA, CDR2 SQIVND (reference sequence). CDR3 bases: TGTGCCAGTACCGCTCAGGGACATAGCAATCAGCCCCAGCATTTT. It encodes CASTAQGHSNQPQHF.

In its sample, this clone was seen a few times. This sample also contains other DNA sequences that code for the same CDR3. CDR3 loop: CASSVGTGTYEQYF. The CDR3 DNA is TGTGCCAGCAGCGTAGGGACGGGGACATACGAGCAGTACTTC. The chain carries TRBV9 and TRBJ2-7, with D possibly TRBD1 on 6 matching bases. CDR1 and CDR2 from the germline V gene are SGDLS and YYNGEE. The V gene lost 0 bases and the J gene lost 4 bases, with 11 bases spanning the gap. The CDR3 spans 14 residues.

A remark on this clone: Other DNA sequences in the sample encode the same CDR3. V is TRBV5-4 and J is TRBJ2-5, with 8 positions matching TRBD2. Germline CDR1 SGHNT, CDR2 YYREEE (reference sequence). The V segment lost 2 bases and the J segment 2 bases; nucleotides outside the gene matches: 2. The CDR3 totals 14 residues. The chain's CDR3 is CASSLAGVQETQYF. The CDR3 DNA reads TGTGCCAGCAGCTTAGCGGGAGTACAAGAGACCCAGTACTTC. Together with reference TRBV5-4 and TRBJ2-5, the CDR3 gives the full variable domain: ETGVTQSPTHLIKTRGQQVTLRCSSQSGHNTVSWYQQALGQGPQFIFQYYREEENGRGNFPPRFSGLQFPNYSSELNVNALELDDSALYLCASSLAGVQETQYFGPGTRLLVL.